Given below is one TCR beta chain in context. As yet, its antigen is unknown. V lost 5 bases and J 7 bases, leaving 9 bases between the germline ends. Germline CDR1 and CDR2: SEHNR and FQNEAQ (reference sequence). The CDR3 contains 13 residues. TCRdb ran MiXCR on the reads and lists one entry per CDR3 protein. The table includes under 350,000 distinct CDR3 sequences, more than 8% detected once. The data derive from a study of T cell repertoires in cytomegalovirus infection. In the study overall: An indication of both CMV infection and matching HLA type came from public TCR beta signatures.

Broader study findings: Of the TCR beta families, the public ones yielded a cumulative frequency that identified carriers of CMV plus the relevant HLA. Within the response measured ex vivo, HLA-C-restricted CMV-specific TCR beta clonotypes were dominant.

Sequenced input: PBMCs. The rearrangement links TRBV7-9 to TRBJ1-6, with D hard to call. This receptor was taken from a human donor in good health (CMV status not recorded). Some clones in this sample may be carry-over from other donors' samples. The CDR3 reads CASSPRTNSPLHF. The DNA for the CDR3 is TGTGCCAGCAGCCCCCGGACGAATTCACCCCTCCACTTT.